This T cell receptor beta chain was profiled in a study of T cells in Graves' hyperthyroidism and ophthalmopathy. Across the study: Peripheral blood was taken when the disease was first diagnosed, before any treatment began. Findings and caveats of the study: Model predictions of ophthalmopathy came a median around 6.5 months before onset.

CDR1 is LNHDA and CDR2 is SQIVND in the germline V gene (reference sequence). Trimming took 3 bases from V and 5 from J; bases not matched to a gene: 4. This CDR3 has 13 residues. TCR beta CDR3 regions were amplified from RNA transcripts. A set of HTBI primers served as the primers for a first-round RT-PCR of the TCR CDR3. TCRdb re-called the multiplex PCR reads with MiXCR, one entry per CDR3 protein. The repertoire has over 550,000 distinct CDR3 sequences, over 15% of them found once; the top ten carry about 18%. Thyroid ultrasound and orbital computed tomography, with clinical symptoms and serum thyroxine and TRAb, informed diagnoses. The PBMCs studied were ones that came from about 10 ml fresh peripheral blood. Worth noting for this clonotype: Antigen specificity is unknown.

The clonotype was recovered from a woman aged 18-30 years with Graves' hyperthyroidism. Sequencing used blood. The V gene is TRBV19, the J gene TRBJ2-7; 7 nucleotides line up with TRBD1. In DNA form, the CDR3 reads TGTGCCAGTAGTATGGGGCAGGGGGACGAGCAGTACTTC. This sequence encodes CASSMGQGDEQYF.